This T cell receptor beta chain emerged from a study of T cell responses to AZD1222 COVID-19 vaccine. This clone was recorded only once. Its specificity is not known. Samples with a second dose at about 4 or about 12 weeks were pooled together. Study observations and caveats: Seropositive at baseline were only a handful of AZD1222 recipients. Nearly half of unique spike-specific TCRs reportedly avoided B.1.351 and B.1.1.7 mutated regions. The donors showed a predominance of white British ancestry and of females, with possible underestimation of clonal diversity.

Sequenced by immunoSEQ multiplex PCR; TCRdb stores in-frame clones only, minus some. The profile shows tens of thousands of clones, 75% to 90% of them singletons. The receptor comes from an adult who received the AZD1222 COVID-19 vaccine. The specimen comprised peripheral blood, sampled 28 days after the second AZD1222 dose.

CDR3 nucleotide sequence: TGCGCCAGCAAGAGGGAGTATGCGTACAATGAGCAGTTCTTC. This translates into CASKREYAYNEQFF. This chain joins TRBV5-1 and TRBJ2-1; tentatively, D is TRBD2 (5 bases). CDR1 is SGHRS, CDR2 YFSETQ, per germline. Trimming left V 6 bases short and J 4 bases short, with 14 bases between. This CDR3 comprises 14 residues.